The 9 T cell receptor beta chains listed next were all sequenced from one sample in a study of post-analysis software for immune sequencing data. Study-wide points: A handful of TRBV segments were significantly more frequent in patients than in controls. TRBV5-6, TRBV5-1 and TRBV20-1 were among these segments.

These receptors' antigens are unknown. cDNA libraries of TCR beta carried unique molecular identifiers. TCRdb re-called the PCR reads with MiXCR, one entry per CDR3 protein. The sample shows around 500,000 distinct CDR3 sequences, 34% of them seen only once. The material sequenced was blood. These receptors originate from a girl aged 2-17 years with multiple sclerosis.

This clonotype has only a few counts. Written as DNA, the CDR3 is TGCGCCAGCAGCTCGGGACTAGCGGAGCCCCAAGAGACCCAGTACTTC. Translation gives CASSSGLAEPQETQYF. This sequence joins TRBV5-1 and TRBJ2-5, with 11 bases aligning to TRBD2. V lost 3 bases to trimming and J lost 1 base; unmatched junction nucleotides: 5. CDR1 is SGHRS, CDR2 YFSETQ, per germline. The CDR3 is made up of 16 amino acids.

This clonotype was observed a handful of times. The chain has TRBV6-5 and TRBJ1-5, with D possibly being TRBD1 (6 bases). The CDR3 extends over 15 amino acids. V lost 6 bases and J lost 2, with 14 bases in between. CDR1 and CDR2 from the germline V gene are MNHEY and SVGAGI. CDR3 sequence reads: CASRRISGGNQPQHF. The CDR3 nucleotides read TGTGCCAGCAGGAGAATATCAGGGGGCAATCAGCCCCAGCATTTT.

This clonotype has at least ten counts. The rearrangement uses TRBV3-1 and TRBJ2-7; 11 bases align to TRBD2. V lost 3 bases and J lost 3; bases outside the gene matches: 7. The CDR3 is 16 residues long. CDR1 is LGHDT and CDR2 is YNNKEL in the germline V gene (reference sequence). The CDR3 protein is CASSQSIAGGLYEQYF. In DNA, the CDR3 is TGTGCCAGCAGCCAGTCCATAGCGGGGGGGCTCTACGAGCAGTACTTC.

The V call is TRBV7-9, the J call TRBJ2-2; 9 nucleotides line up with TRBD1. Germline V gives CDR1 SEHNR, CDR2 FQNEAQ (reference sequence). CDR3 length equals 16 residues. With V trimmed by 2 bases and J by 5 bases, 6 bases remained unmatched. The CDR3 DNA reads as TGTGCCAGCAGCTTAAGTGGACAGGGGAGAACCGGGGAGCTGTTTTTT. This encodes CASSLSGQGRTGELFF. The full variable domain, rest sourced from reference TRBV7-9 and TRBJ2-2, is DTGVSQNPRHKITKRGQNVTFRCDPISEHNRLYWYRQTLGQGPEFLTYFQNEAQLEKSRLLSDRFSAERPKGSFSTLEIQRTEQGDSAMYLCASSLSGQGRTGELFFGEGSRLTVL.

The rearrangement uses TRBV29-1 and TRBJ1-4; no firm D call. V gave up 6 bases and J gave up 4 bases, with 15 bases separating them. Germline loops: CDR1 SQVTM, CDR2 ANQGSEA. The CDR3 is made up of 14 amino acids. Here the CDR3 DNA reads TGCAGCGTCACCCTTAGGGTAAATAATGAAAAACTGTTTTTT. It translates to CSVTLRVNNEKLFF.

This chain uses TRBV6-5 with TRBJ1-3; D remains ambiguous. Germline lookup yields CDR1 MNHEY and CDR2 SVGAGI. The CDR3 has 15 amino acids. Trimming shortened V by 5 bases and J by 6 bases, and 17 bases separated the two germline ends. The CDR3 loop reads CASSPLGPGKNTIYF. The CDR3 nucleotides are TGTGCCAGCAGTCCCCTCGGGCCGGGCAAAAACACCATATATTTT.

The count of this clonotype is one. V is TRBV12-3 or TRBV12-4 and J is TRBJ2-7, with no clear D. V was trimmed by 3 bases and J by 5 bases, leaving 8 bases between them. This CDR3 is built from 12 residues. The CDR3 coding sequence is TGTGCCAGCAGTTTGATGGGGAACGAGCAGTACTTC. It translates to CASSLMGNEQYF.

This clonotype was detected only a few times. This chain joins TRBV7-3 and TRBJ2-5; D not resolved. V lost 6 bases and J lost 4, with 12 bases in between. CDR3 length: 13 residues. Germline CDR1 is SGHTA and CDR2 is FQGTGA. The CDR3 protein is CASSSFGGETQYF. CDR3 in DNA: TGTGCCAGCAGTTCTTTTGGCGGAGAGACCCAGTACTTC.

The CDR3 protein is CASSSTGTGGVTSSYNEQFF. CDR3 sequence (DNA): TGTGCCAGCAGTTCAACCGGGACAGGGGGAGTAACGAGCTCCTACAATGAGCAGTTCTTC. The chain employs TRBV27 and TRBJ2-1; 11 nucleotides line up with TRBD1. Looked up from germline, CDR1 is MNHEY and CDR2 is SMNVEV (reference sequence). V shed 4 bases, J shed 0 bases, and the junction held 14 bases outside the gene matches. The CDR3 is 20 residues long.